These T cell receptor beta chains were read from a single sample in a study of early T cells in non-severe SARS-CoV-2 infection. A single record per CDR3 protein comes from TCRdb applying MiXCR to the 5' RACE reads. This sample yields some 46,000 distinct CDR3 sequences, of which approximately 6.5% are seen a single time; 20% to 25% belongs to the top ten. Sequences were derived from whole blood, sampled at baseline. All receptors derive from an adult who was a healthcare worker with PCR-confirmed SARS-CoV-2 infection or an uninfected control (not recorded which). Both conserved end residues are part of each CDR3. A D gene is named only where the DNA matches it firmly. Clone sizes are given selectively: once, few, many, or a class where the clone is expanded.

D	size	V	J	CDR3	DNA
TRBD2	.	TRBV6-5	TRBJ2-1	CASSLWGGPVNEQFF	TGTGCCAGCAGTCTCTGGGGAGGGCCGGTCAATGAGCAGTTCTTC
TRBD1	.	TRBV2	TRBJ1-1	CASRGDRVTEAFF	TGTGCCAGCAGGGGGGACAGAGTCACTGAAGCTTTCTTT
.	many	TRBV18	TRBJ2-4	CASSPRADIQYF	TGTGCCAGCTCACCTCGGGCAGACATTCAGTACTTC
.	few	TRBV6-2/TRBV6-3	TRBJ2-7	CASSQTYEQYF	TGTGCCAGCAGTCAAACGTACGAGCAGTACTTC
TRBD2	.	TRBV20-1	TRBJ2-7	CSAGGLAYEQYF	TGCAGTGCTGGAGGACTAGCCTACGAGCAGTACTTC
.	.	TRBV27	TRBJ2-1	CASSFGSETYNEQFF	TGTGCCAGCAGTTTCGGTTCAGAGACCTACAATGAGCAGTTCTTC
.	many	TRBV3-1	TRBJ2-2	CASRPTRGRGGELFF	TGTGCCAGCAGACCAACGCGGGGGCGCGGCGGGGAGCTGTTTTTT
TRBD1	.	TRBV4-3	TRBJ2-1	CASGIDRGGNEQFF	TGCGCCAGCGGGATTGACAGGGGTGGCAATGAGCAGTTCTTC
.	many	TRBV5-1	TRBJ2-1	CASSGTYNEQFF	TGCGCCAGCAGCGGGACTTACAATGAGCAGTTCTTC
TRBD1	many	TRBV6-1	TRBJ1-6	CASSVDRDSPLHF	TGTGCCAGCAGTGTTGACAGGGATTCACCCCTCCACTTT
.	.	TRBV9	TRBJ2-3	CASSVDPSTDTQYF	TGTGCCAGCAGCGTAGACCCCTCCACAGATACGCAGTATTTT
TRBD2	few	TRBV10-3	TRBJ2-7	CAISVLAGASYEQYF	TGTGCCATCAGTGTACTAGCGGGGGCCTCCTACGAGCAGTACTTC
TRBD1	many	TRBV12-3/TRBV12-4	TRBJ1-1	CASSSGQSTEAFF	TGTGCCAGCAGTTCGGGACAGAGCACTGAAGCTTTCTTT
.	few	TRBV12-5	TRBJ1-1	CASGATGRTEAFF	TGTGCTAGTGGGGCAACAGGGAGAACTGAAGCTTTCTTT
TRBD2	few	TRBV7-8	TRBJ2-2	CASSFPTSGVGELFF	TGTGCCAGCAGCTTTCCTACTAGCGGGGTAGGGGAGCTGTTTTTT
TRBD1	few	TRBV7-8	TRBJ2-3	CASRWTGSSTDTQYF	TGTGCCAGCAGGTGGACAGGTTCAAGCACAGATACGCAGTATTTT
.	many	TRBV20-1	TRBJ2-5	CSAPVGGGRETQYF	TGCAGTGCTCCAGTGGGGGGCGGAAGAGAGACCCAGTACTTC
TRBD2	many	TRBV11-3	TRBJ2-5	CASSPTRGSETQYF	TGTGCCAGCAGCCCTACGCGGGGGTCAGAGACCCAGTACTTC
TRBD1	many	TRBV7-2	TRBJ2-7	CASSLGRQGIYEQYF	TGTGCCAGCAGCTTAGGAAGACAGGGGATCTACGAGCAGTACTTC
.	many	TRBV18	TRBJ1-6	CASSRGGENSPLHF	TGTGCCAGCTCACGTGGCGGTGAGAATTCACCCCTCCACTTT
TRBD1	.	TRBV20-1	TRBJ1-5	CSTEGGPYSNQPQHF	TGCAGTACTGAAGGGGGCCCATATAGCAATCAGCCCCAGCATTTT
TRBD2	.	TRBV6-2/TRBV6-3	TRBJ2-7	CASRGLLAGDLEQYF	TGTGCCAGCCGGGGTCTACTAGCGGGAGATCTCGAGCAGTACTTC
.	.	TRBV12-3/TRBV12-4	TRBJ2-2	CASSLEKGRAGELFF	TGTGCCAGCAGTTTAGAGAAGGGAAGGGCCGGGGAGCTGTTTTTT
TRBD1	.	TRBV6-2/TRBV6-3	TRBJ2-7	CASRQAGQGSYEQYF	TGTGCCAGCAGGCAAGCGGGACAGGGGTCCTACGAGCAGTACTTC
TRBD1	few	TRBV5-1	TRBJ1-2	CASSSTGADDYGYTF	TGCGCCAGCAGCTCGACAGGGGCAGATGACTATGGCTACACCTTC
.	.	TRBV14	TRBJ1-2	CASSQEMGGDGGRGYTF	TGTGCCAGCAGCCAAGAAATGGGCGGGGACGGCGGACGTGGCTACACCTTC
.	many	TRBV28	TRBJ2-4	CASSPSTGRGGNIQYF	TGTGCCAGCAGTCCCTCTACAGGGCGCGGCGGAAACATTCAGTACTTC
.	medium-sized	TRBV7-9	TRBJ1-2	CASSVTDNFLYTF	TGTGCCAGCAGCGTTACAGATAACTTCCTCTACACCTTC